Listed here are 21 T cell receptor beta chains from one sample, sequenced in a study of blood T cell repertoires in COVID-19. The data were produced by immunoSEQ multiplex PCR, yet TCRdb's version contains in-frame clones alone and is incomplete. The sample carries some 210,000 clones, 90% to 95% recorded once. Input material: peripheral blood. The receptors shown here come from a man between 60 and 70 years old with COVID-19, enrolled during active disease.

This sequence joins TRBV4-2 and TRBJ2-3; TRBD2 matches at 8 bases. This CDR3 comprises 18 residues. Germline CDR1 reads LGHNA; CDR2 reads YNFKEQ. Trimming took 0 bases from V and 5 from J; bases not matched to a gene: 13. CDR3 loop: CASSQDLAAGGRGDTQYF. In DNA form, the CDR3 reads TGTGCCAGCAGCCAAGATTTGGCGGCGGGGGGAAGGGGAGATACGCAGTATTTT.

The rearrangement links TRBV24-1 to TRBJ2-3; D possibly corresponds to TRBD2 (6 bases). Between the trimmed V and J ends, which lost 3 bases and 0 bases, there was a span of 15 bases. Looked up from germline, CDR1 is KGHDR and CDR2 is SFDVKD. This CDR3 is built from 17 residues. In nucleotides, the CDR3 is TGTGCCACCAGTGATGCAGGCGGGGCTACTAGCACAGATACGCAGTATTTT. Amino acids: CATSDAGGATSTDTQYF.

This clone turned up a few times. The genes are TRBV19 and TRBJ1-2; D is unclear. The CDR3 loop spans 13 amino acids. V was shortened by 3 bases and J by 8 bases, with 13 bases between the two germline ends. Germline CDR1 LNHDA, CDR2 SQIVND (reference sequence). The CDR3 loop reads CASSIVGVGGYTF. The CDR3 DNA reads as TGTGCCAGTAGTATTGTCGGCGTCGGGGGCTACACCTTC. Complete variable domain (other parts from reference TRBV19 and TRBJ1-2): DGGITQSPKYLFRKEGQNVTLSCEQNLNHDAMYWYRQDPGQGLRLIYYSQIVNDFQKGDIAEGYSVSREKKESFPLTVTSAQKNPTAFYLCASSIVGVGGYTFGSGTRLTVV.

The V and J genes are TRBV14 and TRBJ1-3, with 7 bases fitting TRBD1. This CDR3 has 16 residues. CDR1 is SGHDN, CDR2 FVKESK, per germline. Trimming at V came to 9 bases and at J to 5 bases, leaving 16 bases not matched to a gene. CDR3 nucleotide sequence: TGTGCCAGGACAGCACCAAACCGGGACAGTAGAAACACCATATATTTT. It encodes CARTAPNRDSRNTIYF.

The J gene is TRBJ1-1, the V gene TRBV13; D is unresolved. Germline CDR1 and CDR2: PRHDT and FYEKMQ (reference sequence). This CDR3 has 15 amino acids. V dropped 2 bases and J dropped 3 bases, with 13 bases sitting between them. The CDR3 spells CASSLLNGRDTEAFF. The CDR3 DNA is TGTGCCAGCAGCTTACTCAATGGGAGGGACACTGAAGCTTTCTTT.

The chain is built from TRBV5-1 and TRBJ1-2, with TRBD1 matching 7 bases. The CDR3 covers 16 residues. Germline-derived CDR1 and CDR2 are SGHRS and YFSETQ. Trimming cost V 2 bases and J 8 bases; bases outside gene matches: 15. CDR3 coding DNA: TGCGCCAGCAGCTTTAGCCGGGACAGTGGCAGAAAAGGCTACACCTTC. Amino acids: CASSFSRDSGRKGYTF. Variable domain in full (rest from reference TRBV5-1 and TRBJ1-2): KAGVTQTPRYLIKTRGQQVTLSCSPISGHRSVSWYQQTPGQGLQFLFEYFSETQRNKGNFPGRFSGRQFSNSRSEMNVSTLELGDSALYLCASSFSRDSGRKGYTFGSGTRLTVV.

The CDR3: CASRPSGRAVGELFF. In DNA form, the CDR3 reads TGCGCCAGCCGACCCAGCGGGAGGGCCGTCGGGGAGCTGTTTTTT. The rearrangement uses TRBV4-3 and TRBJ2-2, with 10 bases aligning to TRBD2. Germline V gives CDR1 LGHNA, CDR2 YSLEER. Trimming took 8 bases from V and 7 from J; bases not matched to a gene: 10. The CDR3 covers 15 residues.

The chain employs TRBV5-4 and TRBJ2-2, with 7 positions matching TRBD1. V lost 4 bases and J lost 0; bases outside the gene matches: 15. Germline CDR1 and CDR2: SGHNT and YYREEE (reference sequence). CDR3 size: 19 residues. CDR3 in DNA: TGTGCCAGCAGCCCTACGATGGGGACAGCCAACGCGAACACCGGGGAGCTGTTTTTT. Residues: CASSPTMGTANANTGELFF.

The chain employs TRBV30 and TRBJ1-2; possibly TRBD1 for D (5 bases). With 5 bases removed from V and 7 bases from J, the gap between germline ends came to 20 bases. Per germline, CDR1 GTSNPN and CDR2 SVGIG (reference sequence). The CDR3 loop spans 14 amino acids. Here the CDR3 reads CAWAVGGGAGGYTF. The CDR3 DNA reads TGTGCCTGGGCCGTGGGGGGAGGGGCTGGTGGCTACACCTTC. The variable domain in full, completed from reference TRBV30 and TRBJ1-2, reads SQTIHQWPATLVQPVGSPLSLECTVEGTSNPNLYWYRQAAGRGLQLLFYSVGIGQISSEVPQNLSASRPQDRQFILSSKKLLLSDSGFYLCAWAVGGGAGGYTFGSGTRLTVV.

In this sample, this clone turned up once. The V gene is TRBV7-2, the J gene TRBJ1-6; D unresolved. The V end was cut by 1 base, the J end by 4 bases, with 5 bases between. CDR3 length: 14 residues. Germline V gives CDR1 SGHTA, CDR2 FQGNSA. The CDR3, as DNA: TGTGCCAGCAGCTTAGGAGGGTATAATTCACCCCTCCACTTT. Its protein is CASSLGGYNSPLHF.

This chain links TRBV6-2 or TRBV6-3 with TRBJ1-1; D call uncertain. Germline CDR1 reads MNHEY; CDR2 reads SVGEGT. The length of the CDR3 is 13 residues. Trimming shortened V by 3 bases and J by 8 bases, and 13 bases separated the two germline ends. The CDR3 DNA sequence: TGTGCCAGCAGTTATCGGGTGGGTTTAGAAGCTTTCTTT. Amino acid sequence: CASSYRVGLEAFF.

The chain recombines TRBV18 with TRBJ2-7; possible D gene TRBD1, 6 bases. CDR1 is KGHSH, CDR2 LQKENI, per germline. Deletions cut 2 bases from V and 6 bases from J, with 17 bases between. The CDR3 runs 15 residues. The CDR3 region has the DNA TGTGCCAGCTCACCAGGGGGCCATAAGTATCCCGAGCAGTACTTC. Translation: CASSPGGHKYPEQYF.

The CDR3 DNA follows: TGTGCCAGCAGGAAGGGACAGGAGAACTATAATTCACCCCTCCACTTT. This translates into CASRKGQENYNSPLHF. The chain recombines TRBV21-1 with TRBJ1-6; the D segment call TRBD1 is taken from the table without a DNA check. TRBV21-1 is labeled a pseudogene. The CDR3 runs 16 residues.

The DNA of the CDR3 is TGTGCCAGTTTACCGGGACTAGCGGGAACCGGGGAGCTGTTTTTT. Its protein is CASLPGLAGTGELFF. The chain is built from TRBV2 and TRBJ2-2; 13 nucleotides agree with TRBD2. Germline loops: CDR1 SNHLY, CDR2 FYNNEI. V gave up 9 bases and J gave up 5 bases; unmatched junction bases: 6. CDR3 length: 15 amino acids.

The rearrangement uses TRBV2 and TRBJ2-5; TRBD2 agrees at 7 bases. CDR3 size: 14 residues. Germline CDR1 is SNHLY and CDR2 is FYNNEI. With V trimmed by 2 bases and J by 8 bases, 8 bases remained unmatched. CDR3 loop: CASSERSGDNTQYF. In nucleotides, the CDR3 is TGTGCCAGCAGTGAAAGAAGCGGGGATAACACCCAGTACTTC. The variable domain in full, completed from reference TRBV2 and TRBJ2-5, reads EPEVTQTPSHQVTQMGQEVILRCVPISNHLYFYWYRQILGQKVEFLVSFYNNEISEKSEIFDDQFSVERPDGSNFTLKIRSTKLEDSAMYFCASSERSGDNTQYFGPGTRLLVL.

CDR3 nucleotide sequence: TGTGCCAGCAGTCCCTCTCGGCTCACCGGGACAGGGAATTTAAGGGCCAACGTCCTGACTTTC. Translating gives CASSPSRLTGTGNLRANVLTF. The chain recombines TRBV28 with TRBJ2-6; TRBD1 aligns across 9 bases. V lost 5 bases and J lost 5; bases outside the gene matches: 22. From germline, CDR1 is MDHEN and CDR2 SYDVKM. This CDR3 has 21 residues. Complete variable domain (other parts from reference TRBV28 and TRBJ2-6): DVKVTQSSRYLVKRTGEKVFLECVQDMDHENMFWYRQDPGLGLRLIYFSYDVKMKEKGDIPEGYSVSREKKERFSLILESASTNQTSMYLCASSPSRLTGTGNLRANVLTFGAGSRLTVL.

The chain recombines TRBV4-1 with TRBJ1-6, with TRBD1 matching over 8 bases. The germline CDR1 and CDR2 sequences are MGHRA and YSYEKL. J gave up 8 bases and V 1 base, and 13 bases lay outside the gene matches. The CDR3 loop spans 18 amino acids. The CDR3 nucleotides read TGCGCCAGCAGCCAAGGGGGTCAGGGGGCCCTCCCACATTCACCCCTCCACTTT. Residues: CASSQGGQGALPHSPLHF.

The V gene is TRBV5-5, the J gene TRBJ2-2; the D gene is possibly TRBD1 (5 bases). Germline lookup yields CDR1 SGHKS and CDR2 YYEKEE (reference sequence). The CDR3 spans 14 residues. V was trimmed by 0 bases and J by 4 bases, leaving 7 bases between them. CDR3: CASSLGQFTGELFF. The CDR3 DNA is TGTGCCAGCAGCTTGGGACAGTTCACCGGGGAGCTGTTTTTT.

This CDR3 is CASSKSGVSSMNTEAFF. In DNA, the CDR3 is TGTGCCAGCTCAAAATCGGGGGTTAGTAGTATGAACACTGAAGCTTTCTTT. The chain links TRBV18 to TRBJ1-1, with a possible D match to TRBD1 (5 bases). CDR3 size: 17 residues. V lost 5 bases and J lost 0, with 19 bases in between. Germline V lookup: CDR1 KGHSH, CDR2 LQKENI.

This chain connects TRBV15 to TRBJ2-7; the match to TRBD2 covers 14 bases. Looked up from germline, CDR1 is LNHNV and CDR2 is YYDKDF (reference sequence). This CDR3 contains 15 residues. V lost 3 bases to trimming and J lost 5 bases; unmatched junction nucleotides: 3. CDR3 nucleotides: TGTGCCACCAGCAGGGGGACTAGCGGGAGCAACGAGCAGTACTTC. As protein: CATSRGTSGSNEQYF.

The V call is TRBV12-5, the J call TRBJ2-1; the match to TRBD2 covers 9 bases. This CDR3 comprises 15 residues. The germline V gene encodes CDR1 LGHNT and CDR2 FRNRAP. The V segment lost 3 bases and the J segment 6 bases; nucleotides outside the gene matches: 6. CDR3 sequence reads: CASGFSAGGSNEQFF. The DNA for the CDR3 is TGTGCTAGTGGTTTTTCGGCGGGGGGGAGCAATGAGCAGTTCTTC.